This T cell receptor (beta chain) is from a study of identical twins. Template switching created a universal primer site, and the cDNA included unique molecular identifiers. TCRdb re-derived calls from the 5' RACE reads in MiXCR, one entry per CDR3 protein. Here the sample spans more than 400,000 distinct CDR3 sequences, 13% to 15% being singletons. Study conclusions and caveats: Memory repertoires lacked the insertion deficit that abundant cord blood beta clonotypes showed. Twins showed weaker excess sharing in their beta out-of-frame sequences.

Comments on this clonotype: Its antigen is still unknown.

The donors were all healthy and Caucasian. This sample also appeared in a second study, on yellow fever vaccine responses in identical twins.

The clonotype originates from a woman younger than 30 in good health. The sequencing sample was made of CD4+ T cells sorted from blood.

The CDR3 nucleotides are TGCAGTGCGCGGGGCAGGGGGTCGCCTATCGAAAAACTGTTTTTT. This gives the protein CSARGRGSPIEKLFF. The J gene is TRBJ1-4, the V gene TRBV20-1; TRBD1 matches at 7 bases. This CDR3 comprises 15 residues. After removal of 6 bases from V and 8 bases from J, the junction contained 15 bases not matched to a gene. CDR1 and CDR2 from the germline V gene are DFQATT and SNEGSKA (reference sequence).